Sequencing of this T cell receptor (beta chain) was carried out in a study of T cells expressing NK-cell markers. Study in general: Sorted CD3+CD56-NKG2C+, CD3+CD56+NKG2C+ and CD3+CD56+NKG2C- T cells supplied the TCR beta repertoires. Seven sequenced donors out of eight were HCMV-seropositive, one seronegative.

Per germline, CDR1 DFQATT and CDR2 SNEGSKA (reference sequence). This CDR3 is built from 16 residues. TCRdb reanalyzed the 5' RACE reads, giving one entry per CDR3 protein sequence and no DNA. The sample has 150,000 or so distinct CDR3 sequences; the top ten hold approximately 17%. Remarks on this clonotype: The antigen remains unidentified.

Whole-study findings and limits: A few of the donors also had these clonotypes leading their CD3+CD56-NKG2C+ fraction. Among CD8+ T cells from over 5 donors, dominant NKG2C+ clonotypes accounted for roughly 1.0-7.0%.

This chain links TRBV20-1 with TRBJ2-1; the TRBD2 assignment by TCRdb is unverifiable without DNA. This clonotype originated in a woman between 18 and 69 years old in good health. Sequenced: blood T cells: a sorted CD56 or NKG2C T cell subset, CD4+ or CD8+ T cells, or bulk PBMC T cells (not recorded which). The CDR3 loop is CSARGIAGDYHNEQFF.